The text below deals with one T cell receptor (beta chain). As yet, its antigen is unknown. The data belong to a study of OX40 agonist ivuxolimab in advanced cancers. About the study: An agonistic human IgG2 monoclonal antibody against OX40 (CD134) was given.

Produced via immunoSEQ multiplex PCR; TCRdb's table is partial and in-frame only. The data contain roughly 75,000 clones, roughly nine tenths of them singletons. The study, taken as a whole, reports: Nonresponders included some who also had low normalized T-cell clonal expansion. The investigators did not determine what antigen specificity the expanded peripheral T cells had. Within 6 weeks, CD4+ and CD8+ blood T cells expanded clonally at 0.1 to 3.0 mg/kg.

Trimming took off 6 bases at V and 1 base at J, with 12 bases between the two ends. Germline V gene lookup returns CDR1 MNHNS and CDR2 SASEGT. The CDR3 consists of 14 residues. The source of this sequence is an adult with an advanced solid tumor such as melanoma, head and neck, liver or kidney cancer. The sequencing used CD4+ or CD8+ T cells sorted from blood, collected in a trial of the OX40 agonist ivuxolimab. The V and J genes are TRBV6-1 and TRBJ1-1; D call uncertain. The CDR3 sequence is CASSSGLWNTEAFF. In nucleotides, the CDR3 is TGTGCCAGCAGCTCGGGGTTATGGAACACTGAAGCTTTCTTT.